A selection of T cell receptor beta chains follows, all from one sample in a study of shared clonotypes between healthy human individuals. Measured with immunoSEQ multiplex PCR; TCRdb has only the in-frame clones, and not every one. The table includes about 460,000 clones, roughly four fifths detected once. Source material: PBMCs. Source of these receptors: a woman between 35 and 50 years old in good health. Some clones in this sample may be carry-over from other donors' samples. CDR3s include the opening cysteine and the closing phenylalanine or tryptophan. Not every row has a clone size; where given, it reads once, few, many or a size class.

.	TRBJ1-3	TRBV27	CASSLSRASSGNTIYF
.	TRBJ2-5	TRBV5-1	CASSSIPGNQETQYF
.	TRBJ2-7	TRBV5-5	CASSLKLGQTYEQYF
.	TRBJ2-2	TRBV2	CASSEWGSHTGELFF
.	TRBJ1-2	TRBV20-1	CSAMEYGYTF
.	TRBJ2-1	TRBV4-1	CASSQGHWGQGIYNEQFF
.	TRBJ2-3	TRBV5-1	CASSSPPEDTQYF
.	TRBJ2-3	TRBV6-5	CASRRQGGDTQYF
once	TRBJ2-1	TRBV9	CASSGNFNEQFF
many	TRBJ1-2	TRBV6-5	CAIEGGGNYGYTF
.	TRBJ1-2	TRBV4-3	CASSQVQRPDYGYTF
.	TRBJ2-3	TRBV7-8	CASSPSAGRTSTDTQYF
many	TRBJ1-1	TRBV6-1	CASSEGSRGMNTEAFF
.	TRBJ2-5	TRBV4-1	CASSQEAGGRGETQYF
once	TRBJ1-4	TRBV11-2	CASSLLGARAGGNEKLFF
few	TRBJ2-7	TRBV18	CASSPPGDFSTKIYEQYF
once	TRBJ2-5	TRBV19	CASSRRARALQETQYF
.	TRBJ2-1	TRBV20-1	CRATGNEQFF
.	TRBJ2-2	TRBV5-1	CASSLWDRSGELFF
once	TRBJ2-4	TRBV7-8	CASSLGLAGDDIQYF
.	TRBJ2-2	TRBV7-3	CASGLAGGPGGELFF
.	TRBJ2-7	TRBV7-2	CASSPDTGAEQYF
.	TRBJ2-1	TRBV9	CASSTRDSSYNEQFF
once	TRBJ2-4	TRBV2	CASSDPGLAKNIQYF
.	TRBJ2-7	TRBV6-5	CASSQREAPEQYF
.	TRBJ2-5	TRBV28	CATAQRPRETQYF
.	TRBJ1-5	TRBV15	CATSTGWDRPNQPQHF
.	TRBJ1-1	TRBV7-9	CASSFRTGPGTEAFF
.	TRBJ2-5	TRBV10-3	CAIMSAGVQETQYF
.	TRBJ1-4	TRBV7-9	CASSLARGNEKLFF
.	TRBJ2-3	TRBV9	CASNWDGITDTQYF
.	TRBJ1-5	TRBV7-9	CASGDTNQPQHF
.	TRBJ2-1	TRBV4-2	CASSQLTGGNEQFF
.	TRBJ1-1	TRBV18	CASSQTGGSNTEAFF
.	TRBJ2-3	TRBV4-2	CASSRSRTGGTTSTDTQYF
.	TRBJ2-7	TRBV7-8	CASSLAPISHEQYF
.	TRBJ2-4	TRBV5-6	CASSPGGAGPLAKNIQYF
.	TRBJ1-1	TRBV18	CASSQGTEAFF
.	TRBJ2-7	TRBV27	CASSRDTNSYEQYF
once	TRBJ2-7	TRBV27	CASSLSVVLNAEQYF
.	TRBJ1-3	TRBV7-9	CASSLTGYSGNTIYF
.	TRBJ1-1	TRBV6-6	CASRDRDRGPAFF
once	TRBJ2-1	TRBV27	CASSFRGSSYNEQFF
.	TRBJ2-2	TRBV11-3	CASTPGTNTGELFF
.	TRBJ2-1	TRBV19	CASSSGLYNEQFF
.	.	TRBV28	CASSLWGLGTGLYEQYF
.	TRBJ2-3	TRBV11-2	CASSLERGTDTQYF
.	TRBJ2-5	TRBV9	CASSVGDPETQYF
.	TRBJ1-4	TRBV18	CASSPYRGGEKLFF
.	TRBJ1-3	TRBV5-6	CASSPMALGNTIYF
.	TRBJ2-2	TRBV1	CTSPPSGRELGELFF
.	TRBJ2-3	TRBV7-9	CASSPWEGTQYF
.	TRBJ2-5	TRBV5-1	CASSSTPPETQYF